This T cell receptor (beta chain) was retrieved from a study of T cells expressing NK-cell markers. Across the whole study: Beta-chain profiling covered CD3+CD56+NKG2C+, CD3+CD56+NKG2C- and CD3+CD56-NKG2C+ sorted subsets.

Study findings and constraints: Also leading the CD3+CD56-NKG2C+ fraction in a handful of donors were these clonotypes.

UMI-tagged 5'RACE template switching yielded the TCR beta cDNA. TCRdb reanalyzed the 5' RACE reads and collapses them to one entry per CDR3 protein, without DNA. Its table records a few hundred thousand distinct CDR3 sequences. A remark on this clonotype: The antigen remains undetermined.

CDR3 size: 12 residues. The germline V gene has CDR1 DFQATT and CDR2 SNEGSKA (reference sequence). The receptor's source is a woman between 45 and 60 years old in good health. The source material was blood T cells: a sorted CD56 or NKG2C T cell subset, CD4+ or CD8+ T cells, or bulk PBMC T cells (not recorded which). J is TRBJ2-3 and V is TRBV20-1; lacking DNA, the TRBD2 call made by TCRdb goes unchecked. CDR3 sequence: CSARLAGLKQYF.